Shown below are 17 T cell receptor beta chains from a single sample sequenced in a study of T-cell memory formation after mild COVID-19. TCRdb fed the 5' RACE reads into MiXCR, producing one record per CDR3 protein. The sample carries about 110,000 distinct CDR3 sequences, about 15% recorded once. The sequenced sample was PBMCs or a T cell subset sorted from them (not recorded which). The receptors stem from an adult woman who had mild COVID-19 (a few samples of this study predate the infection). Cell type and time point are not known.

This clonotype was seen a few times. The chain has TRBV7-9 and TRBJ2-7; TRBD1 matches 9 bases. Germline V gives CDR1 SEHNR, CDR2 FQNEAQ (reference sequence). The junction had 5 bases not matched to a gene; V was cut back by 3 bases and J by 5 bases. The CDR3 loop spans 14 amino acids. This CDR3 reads CASSFGGQGNEQYF. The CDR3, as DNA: TGTGCCAGCAGCTTTGGGGGACAGGGTAACGAGCAGTACTTC.

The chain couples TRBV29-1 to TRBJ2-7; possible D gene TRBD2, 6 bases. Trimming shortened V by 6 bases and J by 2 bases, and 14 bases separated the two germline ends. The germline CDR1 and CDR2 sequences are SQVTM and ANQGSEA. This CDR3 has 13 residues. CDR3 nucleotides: TGCAGCGTAGCTCAGGGACTTCCCTACGAGCAGTACTTC. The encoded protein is CSVAQGLPYEQYF.

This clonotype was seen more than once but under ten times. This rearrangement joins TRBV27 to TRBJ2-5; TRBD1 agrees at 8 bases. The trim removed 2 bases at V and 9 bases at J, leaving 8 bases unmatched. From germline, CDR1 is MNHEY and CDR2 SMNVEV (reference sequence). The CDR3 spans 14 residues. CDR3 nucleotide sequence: TGTGCCAGCAGTTTAGGGGACAGGATGGAGGCCCAGTACTTC. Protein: CASSLGDRMEAQYF.

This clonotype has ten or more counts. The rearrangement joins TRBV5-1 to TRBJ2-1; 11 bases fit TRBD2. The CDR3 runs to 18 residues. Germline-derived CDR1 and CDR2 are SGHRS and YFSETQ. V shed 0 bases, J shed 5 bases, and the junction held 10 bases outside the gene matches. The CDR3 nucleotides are TGCGCCAGCAGCTTGGAGCGTAGCGGGGGGGCAAGACACAATGAGCAGTTCTTC. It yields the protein CASSLERSGGARHNEQFF.

The chain's CDR3 is CASSLRLLYEQFF. The CDR3 coding sequence is TGCGCCAGCAGCTTGAGGCTACTCTATGAGCAGTTCTTC. The chain couples TRBV5-1 to TRBJ2-1, with D hard to call. The CDR3 is 13 residues long. CDR1 and CDR2 (germline): SGHRS, YFSETQ. Trimming cost V 1 base and J 8 bases, with 10 bases left between them.

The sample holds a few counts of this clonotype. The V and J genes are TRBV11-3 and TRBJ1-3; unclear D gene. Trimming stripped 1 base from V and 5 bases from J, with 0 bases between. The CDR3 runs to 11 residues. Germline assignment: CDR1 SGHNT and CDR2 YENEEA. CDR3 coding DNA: TGTGCCAGCAGCTTAGGAAACACCATATATTTT. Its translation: CASSLGNTIYF. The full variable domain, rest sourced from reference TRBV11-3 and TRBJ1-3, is EAGVVQSPRYKIIEKKQPVAFWCNPISGHNTLYWYLQNLGQGPELLIRYENEEAVDDSQLPKDRFSAERLKGVDSTLKIQPAELGDSAVYLCASSLGNTIYFGEGSWLTVV.

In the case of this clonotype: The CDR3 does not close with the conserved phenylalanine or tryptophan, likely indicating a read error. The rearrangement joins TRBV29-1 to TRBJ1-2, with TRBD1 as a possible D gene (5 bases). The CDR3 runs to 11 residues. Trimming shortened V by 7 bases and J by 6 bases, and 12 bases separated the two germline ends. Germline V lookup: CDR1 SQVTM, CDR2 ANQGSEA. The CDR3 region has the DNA TGCAGCGCCCCGGGACTTCATGGCTACACCCTC. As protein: CSAPGLHGYTL.

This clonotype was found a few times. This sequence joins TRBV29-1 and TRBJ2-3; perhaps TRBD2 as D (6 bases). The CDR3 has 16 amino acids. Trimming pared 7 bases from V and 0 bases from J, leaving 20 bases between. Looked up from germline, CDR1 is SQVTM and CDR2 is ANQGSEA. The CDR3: CSAPTTAGRSTDTQYF. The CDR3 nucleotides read TGCAGCGCCCCAACAACCGCGGGACGCAGCACAGATACGCAGTATTTT.

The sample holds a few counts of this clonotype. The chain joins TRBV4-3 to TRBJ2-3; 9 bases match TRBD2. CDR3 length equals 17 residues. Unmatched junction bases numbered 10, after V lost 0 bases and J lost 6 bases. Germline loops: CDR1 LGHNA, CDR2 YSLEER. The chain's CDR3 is CASSQDLGGRAGDTQYF. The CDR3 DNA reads TGCGCCAGCAGCCAAGATCTAGGCGGGAGGGCCGGGGATACGCAGTATTTT.

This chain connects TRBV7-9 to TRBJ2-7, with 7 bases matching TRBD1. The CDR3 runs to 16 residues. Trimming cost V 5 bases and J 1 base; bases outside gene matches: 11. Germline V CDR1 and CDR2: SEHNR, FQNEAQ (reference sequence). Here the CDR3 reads CASSHTDREISYEQYF. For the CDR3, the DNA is TGTGCCAGCAGCCATACCGACAGGGAAATATCCTACGAGCAGTACTTC.

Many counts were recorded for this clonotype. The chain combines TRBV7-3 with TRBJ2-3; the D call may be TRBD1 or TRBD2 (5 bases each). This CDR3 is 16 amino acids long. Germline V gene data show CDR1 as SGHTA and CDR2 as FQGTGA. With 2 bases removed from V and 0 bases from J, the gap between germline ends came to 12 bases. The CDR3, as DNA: TGTGCCAGCAGCTTAGTCATGGGGGTGAGCACAGATACGCAGTATTTT. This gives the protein CASSLVMGVSTDTQYF.

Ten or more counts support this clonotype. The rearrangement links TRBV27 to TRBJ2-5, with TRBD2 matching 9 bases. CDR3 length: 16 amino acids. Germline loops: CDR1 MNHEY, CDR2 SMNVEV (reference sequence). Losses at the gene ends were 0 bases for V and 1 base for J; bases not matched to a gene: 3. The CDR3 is CASSLSPAGGQETQYF. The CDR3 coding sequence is TGTGCCAGCAGTTTATCACCAGCGGGGGGCCAAGAGACCCAGTACTTC.

The CDR3 is CASSPDRGKLYGYTF. In DNA, the CDR3 is TGTGCCAGCAGTCCGGACAGGGGAAAGCTGTATGGCTACACCTTC. The gene calls are TRBV12-3 or TRBV12-4 and TRBJ1-2, with 9 bases matching TRBD1. After removal of 5 bases from V and 5 bases from J, the junction contained 9 bases not matched to a gene. This CDR3 contains 15 residues.

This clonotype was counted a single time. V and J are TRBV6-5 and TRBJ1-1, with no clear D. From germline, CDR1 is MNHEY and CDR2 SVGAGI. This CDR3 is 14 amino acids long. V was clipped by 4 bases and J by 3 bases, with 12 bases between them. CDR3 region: CASSSDVGYTEAFF. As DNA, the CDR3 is TGTGCCAGCAGTTCGGATGTAGGGTACACTGAAGCTTTCTTT.

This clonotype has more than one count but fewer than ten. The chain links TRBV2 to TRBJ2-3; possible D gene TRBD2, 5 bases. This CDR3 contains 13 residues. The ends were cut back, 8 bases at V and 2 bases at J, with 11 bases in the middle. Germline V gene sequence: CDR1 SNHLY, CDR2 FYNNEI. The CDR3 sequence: CASVRVTTDTQYF. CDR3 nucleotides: TGTGCCAGCGTGAGGGTTACCACAGATACGCAGTATTTT.

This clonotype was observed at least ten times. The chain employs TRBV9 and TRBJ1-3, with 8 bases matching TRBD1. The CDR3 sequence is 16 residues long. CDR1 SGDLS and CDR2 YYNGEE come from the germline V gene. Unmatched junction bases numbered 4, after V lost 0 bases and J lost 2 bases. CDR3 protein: CASSVDTGGTGNTIYF. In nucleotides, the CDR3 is TGTGCCAGCAGCGTAGACACAGGGGGTACTGGAAACACCATATATTTT.

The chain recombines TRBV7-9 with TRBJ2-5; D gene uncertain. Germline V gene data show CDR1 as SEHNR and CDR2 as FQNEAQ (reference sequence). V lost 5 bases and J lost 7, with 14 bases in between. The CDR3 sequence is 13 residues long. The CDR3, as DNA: TGTGCCAGCAGCATCCCTCCGGTCGGGACCCAGTACTTC. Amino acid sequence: CASSIPPVGTQYF. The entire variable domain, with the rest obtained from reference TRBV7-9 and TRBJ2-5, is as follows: DTGVSQNPRHKITKRGQNVTFRCDPISEHNRLYWYRQTLGQGPEFLTYFQNEAQLEKSRLLSDRFSAERPKGSFSTLEIQRTEQGDSAMYLCASSIPPVGTQYFGPGTRLLVL.